This T cell receptor beta chain was sequenced in a study of T cell clonotyping in hematopoietic cell transplantation. Sequencing was performed with immunoSEQ multiplex PCR; in TCRdb, only in-frame clones are kept and a portion is missing. The profile shows approximately 10,000 clones, approximately 45% of them singletons. With 8 bases removed from V and 4 bases from J, the gap between germline ends came to 9 bases. The V gene's germline CDR1 is MDHEN and CDR2 SYDVKM. The CDR3 is 11 amino acids. The clonotype was recovered from a male patient between 50 and 60 years old who had an allogeneic stem cell transplant from an unrelated donor, so the T cells may come from the graft donor. Some clones in this sample may be carry-over from other donors' samples. The rearrangement joins TRBV28 to TRBJ2-7; D gene uncertain. Sequenced material: PBMCs, taken 30 days after allogeneic stem cell transplant. CDR3 protein: CASQGPYEQYF. The CDR3 DNA sequence: TGTGCCAGCCAAGGCCCATACGAGCAGTACTTC. Complete variable domain (other parts from reference TRBV28 and TRBJ2-7): DVKVTQSSRYLVKRTGEKVFLECVQDMDHENMFWYRQDPGLGLRLIYFSYDVKMKEKGDIPEGYSVSREKKERFSLILESASTNQTSMYLCASQGPYEQYFGPGTRLTVT.